This T cell receptor beta chain emerged from a study of response to subunit inactivated influenza vaccine. This clonotype came up a few times. Its antigen is unidentified. TCRdb re-called the RT-PCR reads through MiXCR, storing one row per CDR3 protein. This table has about 780,000 distinct CDR3 sequences, less than 20% appearing once. CDR3 length: 14 amino acids. Germline loops: CDR1 MGHDK, CDR2 SYGVNS. V was cut by 6 bases and J by 4 bases, with 15 bases left in between. Study observations and caveats: There was a suggestion from the authors that each seasonal influenza vaccination recruits few new T cells.

The TCR sequence derives from a man in his fifties who received an inactivated influenza vaccine. Sequenced material: PBMCs from blood, taken roughly 5 days after vaccination. This chain joins TRBV25-1 and TRBJ2-5; D may be TRBD1 (6 bases). CDR3 DNA: TGTGCCAGCAGGCAGGGGTTACGGGGAGAGACCCAGTACTTC. As protein: CASRQGLRGETQYF. Variable domain in full (rest from reference TRBV25-1 and TRBJ2-5): EADIYQTPRYLVIGTGKKITLECSQTMGHDKMYWYQQDPGMELHLIHYSYGVNSTEKGDLSSESTVSRIRTEHFPLTLESARPSHTSQYLCASRQGLRGETQYFGPGTRLLVL.